This T cell receptor beta chain comes out of a study of blood T cell repertoires in COVID-19. Study information: Both acute and convalescent COVID-19 samples were obtained from the United States, Italy and Spain. Nucleic acid was either cDNA or gDNA, and it came from T cells, B-cell-depleted T cells, or PBMCs.

The CDR3 contains 13 residues. Trimming took off 7 bases at V and 7 bases at J, with 15 bases between the two ends. The germline gives CDR1 SGHTS, CDR2 YDEGEE. Original processing methods: Amplification with reference gene primers provided the estimates of nucleated cell counts. Sequenced by immunoSEQ multiplex PCR; TCRdb stores in-frame clones only, minus some. V, J and clone size derive from that table, while D and trimming were established from the DNA sequence. Here the sample spans 150,000 to 200,000 clones, about 82% being singletons. Sequences were obtained from peripheral blood. This chain uses TRBV5-8 with TRBJ1-5; no clear D gene. This TCR was sampled from a young woman with acute or convalescent COVID-19. The CDR3 here is CASALFAGQPQHF. As DNA, the CDR3 is TGTGCCAGCGCCCTCTTCGCGGGACAGCCCCAGCATTTT.